A selection of T cell receptor beta chains follows, all from one sample in a study of cytomegalovirus exposure and HLA in healthy donors. Profiling relied on immunoSEQ multiplex PCR, and the TCRdb table lists in-frame clones only, not all of them. Of about 69,000 clones listed, about 94% are singletons. The sequencing input was PBMCs. Source of these receptors: a woman aged 18-29 years in good health and CMV-seronegative. The CDR3 runs from the conserved cysteine through the conserved F or W. The D gene is left open where the match is weak. Clone sizes are given selectively: once, few, many, or a class where the clone is expanded.

length: 16; D: NA; V: TRBV28; size: NA; J: TRBJ2-2; CDR3: CASSSQGNPNTGELFF; DNA: TGTGCCAGCAGCTCGCAGGGCAACCCAAACACCGGGGAGCTGTTTTTT
length: 15; D: TRBD2; V: TRBV28; size: NA; J: TRBJ2-5; CDR3: CASSLGGTSVETQYF; DNA: TGTGCCAGCAGTTTAGGGGGGACTAGCGTTGAGACCCAGTACTTC
length: 8; D: NA; V: TRBV6-4; size: NA; J: TRBJ1-1; CDR3: CLEGVAFF; DNA: TGTCTTGAGGGGGTAGCTTTCTTT
length: 16; D: TRBD2; V: TRBV11-2; size: NA; J: TRBJ2-7; CDR3: CASSSKLAGGWYEQYF; DNA: TGTGCCAGCAGCTCCAAGTTAGCGGGGGGGTGGTACGAGCAGTACTTC
length: 15; D: TRBD2; V: TRBV7-9; size: NA; J: TRBJ2-3; CDR3: CASSSPGGPADTQYF; DNA: TGTGCCAGCAGCTCACCGGGAGGGCCGGCAGATACGCAGTATTTT
length: 14; D: NA; V: TRBV4-1; size: NA; J: TRBJ2-3; CDR3: CASSLLDGADTQYF; DNA: TGCGCCAGCAGCCTCCTGGACGGGGCAGATACGCAGTATTTT
length: 14; D: NA; V: TRBV7-9; size: NA; J: TRBJ1-4; CDR3: CASSPQDTNEKLFF; DNA: TGTGCCAGCAGCCCCCAGGATACTAATGAAAAACTGTTTTTT
length: 16; D: NA; V: TRBV15; size: once; J: TRBJ1-3; CDR3: CATSRDFGGSGNTIYF; DNA: TGTGCCACCAGCAGAGATTTTGGGGGGTCTGGAAACACCATATATTTT
length: 18; D: TRBD1; V: TRBV25-1; size: NA; J: TRBJ2-6; CDR3: CASSTTGTGNSGANVLTF; DNA: TGTGCCAGCAGTACGACAGGGACAGGGAACTCTGGGGCCAACGTCCTGACTTTC
length: 11; D: TRBD2; V: TRBV20-1; size: NA; J: TRBJ2-1; CDR3: CAVAGADEQFF; DNA: TGCGCTGTAGCGGGAGCAGATGAGCAGTTCTTC
length: 15; D: NA; V: TRBV9; size: NA; J: TRBJ1-3; CDR3: CASSVAGSAGNTIYF; DNA: TGTGCCAGCAGCGTAGCAGGATCCGCTGGAAACACCATATATTTT
length: 17; D: NA; V: TRBV15; size: NA; J: TRBJ1-5; CDR3: CATSRDNWGESNQPQHF; DNA: TGTGCCACCAGCAGAGATAATTGGGGGGAGAGCAATCAGCCCCAGCATTTT
length: 13; D: NA; V: TRBV2; size: once; J: TRBJ2-3; CDR3: CASSDSPADTQYF; DNA: TGTGCCAGCAGTGATAGTCCCGCAGATACGCAGTATTTT
length: 12; D: NA; V: TRBV28; size: NA; J: TRBJ1-5; CDR3: CASSSQVRPQHF; DNA: TGTGCCAGCAGTTCACAGGTTCGGCCCCAGCATTTT
length: 15; D: TRBD1; V: TRBV27; size: NA; J: TRBJ2-2; CDR3: CASSSAGGNTGELFF; DNA: TGTGCCAGCAGTTCTGCAGGGGGGAACACCGGGGAGCTGTTTTTT
length: 13; D: TRBD1; V: TRBV11-2; size: NA; J: TRBJ1-1; CDR3: CASSLVRDREAFF; DNA: TGTGCCAGCAGCTTAGTGCGGGACAGAGAAGCTTTCTTT
length: 16; D: TRBD1; V: TRBV5-1; size: once; J: TRBJ2-5; CDR3: CASSFGTGGGRETQYF; DNA: TGCGCCAGCAGCTTCGGGACAGGGGGCGGAAGAGAGACCCAGTACTTC
length: 15; D: NA; V: TRBV11-2; size: NA; J: TRBJ1-1; CDR3: CASSFDGGLDTEAFF; DNA: TGTGCCAGCAGCTTTGATGGAGGGTTGGACACTGAAGCTTTCTTT
length: 16; D: TRBD1; V: TRBV12-5; size: once; J: TRBJ1-1; CDR3: CASGFFQGAVNTEAFF; DNA: TGTGCTAGTGGTTTCTTTCAGGGGGCGGTGAACACTGAAGCTTTCTTT
length: 12; D: NA; V: TRBV29-1; size: NA; J: TRBJ2-1; CDR3: CSVEVLDFTPFF; DNA: TGCAGCGTTGAAGTATTAGACTTTACCCCGTTCTTC